Below, 11 T cell receptor beta chains from the same sample are listed, as sequenced in a study of T cell changes during pregnancy in multiple sclerosis (dated by TCRdb to about 2019). The library was obtained by the immunoSEQ multiplex PCR assay. TCRdb provides this immuneACCESS table in a form limited to in-frame rearrangements. Some clones are lacking; in checked studies, under half of them reflect an unresolved V gene, and why the rest are absent is not known. The sample table lists some 90,000 clones, 75% to 95% of them with a count of one. Roughly 1.7% of the sample is in the top ten clones. The specimen comprised peripheral blood, sampled after pregnancy. The receptors shown here come from a female donor in good health, enrolled as a control in a pregnancy study.

The chain is built from TRBV5-1 and TRBJ2-1; 8 bases line up with TRBD2. The CDR3 runs to 15 residues. Trimming removed 6 bases from V and 8 bases from J; junction bases left unmatched: 13. Germline CDR1 and CDR2: SGHRS and YFSETQ. CDR3 amino acids: CASKLPGLAYDEQFF. The CDR3 nucleotides are TGCGCCAGCAAACTGCCAGGACTAGCATATGATGAGCAGTTCTTC.

The rearrangement joins TRBV29-1 to TRBJ2-7, with TRBD1 matching 7 bases. This CDR3 contains 13 residues. With 4 bases clipped from V and 2 bases from J, the junction kept 5 bases outside the gene matches. The V gene's germline CDR1 is SQVTM and CDR2 ANQGSEA. CDR3 amino acids: CSVVRQGTYEQYF. The DNA for the CDR3 is TGCAGCGTTGTCCGACAGGGTACCTACGAGCAGTACTTC.

The chain is built from TRBV4-2 and TRBJ2-7, with D uncertain. The CDR3 loop spans 14 amino acids. The ends were cut back, 1 base at V and 0 bases at J, with 7 bases in the middle. Germline values: CDR1 LGHNA, CDR2 YNFKEQ. CDR3 residues: CASSQGTYSYEQYF. The CDR3 DNA follows: TGTGCCAGCAGCCAAGGTACTTACTCCTACGAGCAGTACTTC.

The J gene is TRBJ2-3, the V gene TRBV18; 10 bases are shared with TRBD2. The J segment lost 7 bases and the V segment lost 1 base, leaving 11 bases of the junction unmatched. The CDR3 length is 17 residues. Germline loops: CDR1 KGHSH, CDR2 LQKENI. The CDR3 DNA is TGTGCCAGCTCACCACAAGACAGCGGGGGGGCGGTAAATACGCAGTATTTT. Translated: CASSPQDSGGAVNTQYF.

The chain is built from TRBV11-2 and TRBJ2-3; the match to TRBD2 covers 11 bases. Germline loops: CDR1 SGHAT, CDR2 FQNNGV. After removal of 4 bases from V and 0 bases from J, the junction contained 3 bases not matched to a gene. The CDR3 covers 16 residues. CDR3 amino acids: CASSSRLAGSTDTQYF. The CDR3 bases are TGTGCCAGCAGCTCAAGACTAGCGGGGAGCACAGATACGCAGTATTTT.

Remarks on this clone: Other DNA sequences from this sample encode an identical CDR3 as well. The chain links TRBV7-9 to TRBJ1-3, with a weak D call TRBD1 (6 bases). The ends were cut back, 7 bases at V and 2 bases at J, with 9 bases in the middle. There are 13 residues in the CDR3. Looked up from germline, CDR1 is SEHNR and CDR2 is FQNEAQ (reference sequence). Here the CDR3 reads CASNRAPGNTIYF. The CDR3 coding sequence is TGTGCCAGCAACAGGGCACCTGGAAACACCATATATTTT.

This clone was seen once. The rearrangement links TRBV11-2 to TRBJ2-5; 7 bases are shared with TRBD2. Germline V gives CDR1 SGHAT, CDR2 FQNNGV. The CDR3 has 14 amino acids. The ends lost 5 bases at V and 1 base at J; junction bases unmatched: 4. The CDR3 sequence is CASSMGGVQETQYF. The DNA for the CDR3 is TGTGCCAGCAGCATGGGAGGGGTCCAAGAGACCCAGTACTTC. Filled out from reference TRBV11-2 and TRBJ2-5, the complete variable domain reads EAGVAQSPRYKIIEKRQSVAFWCNPISGHATLYWYQQILGQGPKLLIQFQNNGVVDDSQLPKDRFSAERLKGVDSTLKIQPAKLEDSAVYLCASSMGGVQETQYFGPGTRLLVL.

The V and J genes are TRBV28 and TRBJ1-2, with D maybe TRBD1 (5 bases). Deletions cut 5 bases from V and 6 bases from J, with 13 bases between. Germline CDR1 is MDHEN and CDR2 is SYDVKM. The CDR3 totals 13 residues. The CDR3 region has the DNA TGTGCCAGCAGTGGCAGGGTTTGGGATGGCTACACCTTC. The encoded protein is CASSGRVWDGYTF.

The V call is TRBV9, the J call TRBJ2-3; TRBD1 agrees at 8 bases. V lost 3 bases to trimming and J lost 4 bases; unmatched junction nucleotides: 7. The CDR3 is 15 amino acids. The V gene's germline CDR1 is SGDLS and CDR2 YYNGEE. For the CDR3, the DNA is TGTGCCAGCAGCGAATTCCAGGGGGCTCCAGATACGCAGTATTTT. As protein: CASSEFQGAPDTQYF.

The chain combines TRBV6-5 with TRBJ2-3, with 8 positions matching TRBD2. The CDR3 spans 15 residues. V shed 4 bases and J 2 bases; nucleotides not matched to a gene: 5. In germline, CDR1 is MNHEY, CDR2 SVGAGI. In nucleotides, the CDR3 is TGTGCCAGCAGTTGGCGGGGGGCCCACACAGATACGCAGTATTTT. This translates into CASSWRGAHTDTQYF.

CDR3 in amino acids: CASSPYSGVPEEQYF. The CDR3 DNA reads as TGTGCCAGCAGCCCCTATAGCGGGGTCCCGGAGGAGCAGTACTTC. The chain joins TRBV11-2 to TRBJ2-7; 8 positions match TRBD2. CDR1 and CDR2 (germline): SGHAT, FQNNGV. Trimming at V came to 5 bases and at J to 7 bases, leaving 13 bases not matched to a gene. CDR3 length: 15 amino acids.